The 9 T cell receptor beta chains given below trace back to one sample, sequenced in a study of Graves' ophthalmopathy and Graves' hyperthyroidism. Amplification of TCR beta CDR3 regions used RNA transcripts. First-round RT-PCR with HTBI primers preceded a second-round multiplex PCR. Via MiXCR, TCRdb re-called the multiplex PCR reads, giving one row per CDR3 protein. The sample includes approximately 700,000 distinct CDR3 sequences, 40% seen only once; the top ten take around 40%. Sequencing was carried out using peripheral blood. These receptors were taken from an adult man with Graves' ophthalmopathy.

This clonotype turned up a few times. This sequence joins TRBV9 and TRBJ2-2, with D tentatively TRBD1 or TRBD2 (6 bases each). Germline CDR1 is SGDLS and CDR2 is YYNGEE. The CDR3 contains 17 residues. Trimming cost V 2 bases and J 4 bases, with 18 bases left between them. CDR3 nucleotides: TGTGCCAGCAGCGTCGGTTCTGGGGGGCTGGGCACCGGGGAGCTGTTTTTT. It specifies CASSVGSGGLGTGELFF.

The chain carries TRBV4-2 and TRBJ1-4; D not resolved. The CDR3 runs 14 residues. The germline gives CDR1 LGHNA, CDR2 YNFKEQ. V was cut by 0 bases and J by 8 bases, with 10 bases left in between. The CDR3 DNA follows: TGTGCCAGCAGCCAAGATCTTCCGAGAGAAAAACTGTTTTTT. It specifies CASSQDLPREKLFF.

As to this clonotype: An end of the junction does not agree with germline; a read error may underlie this. The chain combines TRBV7-9 with TRBJ1-1; D is ambiguous. Germline CDR1 reads SEHNR; CDR2 reads FQNEAQ (reference sequence). This CDR3 contains 11 residues. In nucleotides, the CDR3 is TGTGCCAGCAGCTCTTACACTGAAGCTCTCTTT. Translated, it gives CASSSYTEALF. The full variable domain, its missing parts supplied by reference TRBV7-9 and TRBJ1-1, is DTGVSQNPRHKITKRGQNVTFRCDPISEHNRLYWYRQTLGQGPEFLTYFQNEAQLEKSRLLSDRFSAERPKGSFSTLEIQRTEQGDSAMYLCASSSYTEALFGQGTRLTVV.

This chain uses TRBV11-1 with TRBJ2-2, with D unresolved. Trimming removed 7 bases at V and 1 base at J, with 10 bases between. Germline V CDR1 and CDR2: SGHAT, FQDESV (reference sequence). The CDR3 has 14 residues. The CDR3 DNA sequence: TGTGCCAGCATGAGGACCAAGAACACCGGGGAGCTGTTTTTT. Translated, it gives CASMRTKNTGELFF.

The chain's CDR3 is CASSGPLKKPPHSPLHF. Written as DNA, the CDR3 is TGCGCCAGCAGTGGCCCCCTGAAAAAACCACCACATTCACCCCTCCACTTT. This chain joins TRBV10-2 and TRBJ1-6; no clear D gene. V was pared by 4 bases and J by 8 bases, with 21 bases between. The CDR3 is 17 amino acids. Germline lookup yields CDR1 WSHSY and CDR2 SAAADI.

The chain carries TRBV7-3 and TRBJ1-1, with D possibly TRBD1 on 5 matching bases. The CDR3 length is 12 residues. Germline values: CDR1 SGHTA, CDR2 FQGTGA. V lost 5 bases and J 8 bases, leaving 12 bases between the germline ends. As DNA, the CDR3 is TGTGCCAGCAGCCGTCCGGGACCCGAAGCTTTCTTT. It codes for CASSRPGPEAFF.

This clonotype was seen only a few times. V usage is TRBV11-2 and J usage is TRBJ2-7, with 7 bases matching TRBD2. V shed 5 bases, J shed 5 bases, and the junction held 12 bases outside the gene matches. The CDR3 has 15 amino acids. Per the germline V gene, CDR1 is SGHAT and CDR2 is FQNNGV. The CDR3 sequence is CASSTRGEGSHEQYF. The CDR3 DNA reads as TGTGCCAGCAGCACCCGGGGGGAGGGGAGTCACGAGCAGTACTTC. Full variable domain (remainder filled in from reference TRBV11-2 and TRBJ2-7): EAGVAQSPRYKIIEKRQSVAFWCNPISGHATLYWYQQILGQGPKLLIQFQNNGVVDDSQLPKDRFSAERLKGVDSTLKIQPAKLEDSAVYLCASSTRGEGSHEQYFGPGTRLTVT.

The rearrangement uses TRBV19 and TRBJ2-7; TRBD2 matches 11 bases. The V segment lost 1 base and the J segment 2 bases; nucleotides outside the gene matches: 4. The CDR3 totals 16 residues. Germline CDR1 LNHDA, CDR2 SQIVND (reference sequence). The CDR3 region has the DNA TGTGCCAGTAGTATAGCCGGGACTAGCGGAGCCTACGAGCAGTACTTC. Protein sequence: CASSIAGTSGAYEQYF.

The CDR3 nucleotides read TGTGCCAGCAGTTACTTAGTTGGGACAGAGAACACCGGGGAGCTGTTTTTT. It is translated as CASSYLVGTENTGELFF. V and J are TRBV6-5 and TRBJ2-2; 7 bases align to TRBD1. J lost 1 base, V lost 1 base, and 6 bases had no gene match. Germline V gene data show CDR1 as MNHEY and CDR2 as SVGAGI. The CDR3 has 17 amino acids.